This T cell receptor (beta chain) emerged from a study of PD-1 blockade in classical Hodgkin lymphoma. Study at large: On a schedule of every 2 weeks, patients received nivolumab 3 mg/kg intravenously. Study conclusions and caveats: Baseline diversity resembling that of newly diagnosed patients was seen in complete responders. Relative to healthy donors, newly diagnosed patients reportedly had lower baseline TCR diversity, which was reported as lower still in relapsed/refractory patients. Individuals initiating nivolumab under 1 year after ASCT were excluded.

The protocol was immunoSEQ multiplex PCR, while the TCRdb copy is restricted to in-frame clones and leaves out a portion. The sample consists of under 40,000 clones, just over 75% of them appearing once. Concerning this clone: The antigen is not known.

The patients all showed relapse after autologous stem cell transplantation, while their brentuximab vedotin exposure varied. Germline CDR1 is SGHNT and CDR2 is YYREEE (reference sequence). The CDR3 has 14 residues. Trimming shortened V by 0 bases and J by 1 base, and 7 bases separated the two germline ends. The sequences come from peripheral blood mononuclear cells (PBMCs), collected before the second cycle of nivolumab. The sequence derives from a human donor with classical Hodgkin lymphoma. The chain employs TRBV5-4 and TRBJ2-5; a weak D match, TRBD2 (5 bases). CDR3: CASSLDAGQETQYF. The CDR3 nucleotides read TGTGCCAGCAGCTTGGACGCGGGCCAAGAGACCCAGTACTTC.